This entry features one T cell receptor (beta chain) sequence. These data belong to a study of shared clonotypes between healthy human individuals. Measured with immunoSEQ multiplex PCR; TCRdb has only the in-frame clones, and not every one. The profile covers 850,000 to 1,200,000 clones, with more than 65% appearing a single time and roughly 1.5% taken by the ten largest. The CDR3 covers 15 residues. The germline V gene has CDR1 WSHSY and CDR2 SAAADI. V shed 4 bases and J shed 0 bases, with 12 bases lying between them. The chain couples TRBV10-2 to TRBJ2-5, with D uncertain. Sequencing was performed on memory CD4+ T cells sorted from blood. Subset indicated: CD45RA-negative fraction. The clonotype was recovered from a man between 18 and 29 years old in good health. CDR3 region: CASSASGQYQETQYF. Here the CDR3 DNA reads TGCGCCAGCAGTGCATCCGGCCAGTACCAAGAGACCCAGTACTTC.